This entry lists 22 T cell receptor beta chains sequenced from one sample in a study of Tregs in tolerant kidney transplant recipients. Mixed chimerism was transient after nonmyeloablative marrow transplants from related graft donors. Sequencing used immunoSEQ multiplex PCR; TCRdb keeps in-frame clones, though not all of them. The sample contains under 90,000 clones, more than 85% of which appear only once. This specimen was CD4+ T cells from blood (PBMCs), taken 24 months after the transplant. The source of these receptors is a human patient who received a combined kidney and bone marrow transplant. Some T cells may have come from the graft donor.

The chain recombines TRBV7-2 with TRBJ2-7; TRBD2 might be the D (7 bases). V shed 5 bases and J shed 3 bases, with 14 bases lying between them. CDR1 SGHTA and CDR2 FQGNSA come from the germline V gene. The CDR3 sequence is 14 residues long. CDR3 bases: TGTGCCAGCAGCCGCCAAGCGGGACACTACGAGCAGTACTTC. Translated: CASSRQAGHYEQYF.

This clone was counted a few times. This chain connects TRBV6-6 to TRBJ2-7; the match to TRBD2 covers 11 bases. CDR1 is MNHNY, CDR2 SVGAGI, per germline (reference sequence). The CDR3 consists of 15 residues. Trimming took 8 bases from V and 1 from J; bases not matched to a gene: 7. The CDR3 DNA reads as TGTGCCAGCGGGTATAGCGGGAGGGCTTCCTACGAGCAGTACTTC. Encoded protein: CASGYSGRASYEQYF.

This clone was recorded once. At one end the junction does not follow the germline gene, possibly because of a read error. Other DNA sequences in the sample encode the same CDR3. This chain connects TRBV19 to TRBJ1-6; TRBD1 matches at 7 bases. Per the germline V gene, CDR1 is LNHDA and CDR2 is SQIVND (reference sequence). The CDR3 is 15 residues long. For the CDR3, the DNA is TGTGCCAGTAGTATTGGGACAGCTGGGAATTCCCCCCTCCACTTT. It encodes CASSIGTAGNSPLHF.

The V gene is TRBV7-2, the J gene TRBJ1-1; no clear D gene. The V end lost 2 bases, the J end lost 8 bases, and 12 bases lay between the germline ends. The germline V gene encodes CDR1 SGHTA and CDR2 FQGNSA. This CDR3 contains 13 residues. The CDR3 DNA follows: TGTGCCAGCAGCTTATTGGTCAGCGTAGAAGCTTTCTTT. Translated: CASSLLVSVEAFF. The complete variable domain, with remaining parts taken from reference TRBV7-2 and TRBJ1-1, reads GAGVSQSPSNKVTEKGKDVELRCDPISGHTALYWYRQSLGQGLEFLIYFQGNSAPDKSGLPSDRFSAERTGGSVSTLTIQRTQQEDSAVYLCASSLLVSVEAFFGQGTRLTVV.

V usage is TRBV7-3 and J usage is TRBJ2-2; no clear D gene. CDR3 size: 15 residues. With 2 bases removed from V and 3 bases from J, the gap between germline ends came to 10 bases. Germline values: CDR1 SGHTA, CDR2 FQGTGA. The CDR3 loop reads CASSLHRGDTGELFF. CDR3 bases: TGTGCCAGCAGCTTACACCGCGGAGACACCGGGGAGCTGTTTTTT. The variable domain in full, completed from reference TRBV7-3 and TRBJ2-2, reads GAGVSQTPSNKVTEKGKYVELRCDPISGHTALYWYRQSLGQGPEFLIYFQGTGAADDSGLPNDRFFAVRPEGSVSTLKIQRTERGDSAVYLCASSLHRGDTGELFFGEGSRLTVL.

The rearrangement links TRBV7-2 to TRBJ1-2, with D possibly being TRBD1 (6 bases). The CDR3 is made up of 17 amino acids. Germline CDR1 SGHTA, CDR2 FQGNSA. The germline V and J ends were trimmed by 6 bases and 1 base, with 21 bases remaining between them. Written as DNA, the CDR3 is TGTGCCAGCAGGGGGGGCACGGGGGGGACCTTTAACTATGGCTACACCTTC. Translation: CASRGGTGGTFNYGYTF.

The V call is TRBV11-2, the J call TRBJ1-5; the D is unclear. The V and J ends lost 1 base and 3 bases respectively, with 7 bases between them. The CDR3 is made up of 14 amino acids. In germline, CDR1 is SGHAT, CDR2 FQNNGV. Here the CDR3 reads CASSLGLNNQPQHF. In DNA form, the CDR3 reads TGTGCCAGCAGCTTAGGACTGAACAATCAGCCCCAGCATTTT.

CDR3 loop: CASSVGGQLNNEQFF. The DNA for the CDR3 is TGTGCCAGCAGCGTAGGGGGGCAGTTAAACAATGAGCAGTTCTTC. The rearrangement uses TRBV9 and TRBJ2-1, with D tentatively TRBD1 (6 bases). Trimming shortened V by 0 bases and J by 5 bases, and 12 bases separated the two germline ends. Germline loops: CDR1 SGDLS, CDR2 YYNGEE. The CDR3 sequence is 15 residues long.

The rearrangement joins TRBV5-7 to TRBJ1-6; 8 bases match TRBD1. TRBV5-7 is identified as an open reading frame with a role that is uncertain. The ends lost 2 bases at V and 1 base at J; junction bases unmatched: 2. This CDR3 has 16 residues. The CDR3 nucleotides read TGTGCCAGCAGCTTTCGACAGGGGTCCTATAATTCACCCCTCCACTTT. This encodes CASSFRQGSYNSPLHF.

The gene calls are TRBV27 and TRBJ2-4; 7 positions match TRBD2. This CDR3 is 13 amino acids long. The J segment lost 3 bases and the V segment lost 9 bases, leaving 5 bases of the junction unmatched. Germline V gene data show CDR1 as MNHEY and CDR2 as SMNVEV (reference sequence). The DNA of the CDR3 is TGTGCCAGTTTGGGGGGGGGCAAAAACATTCAGTACTTC. Its translation: CASLGGGKNIQYF.

This clone turned up a few times. The chain uses TRBV6-5 and TRBJ2-7, with D maybe TRBD1 (6 bases). The CDR3 loop spans 14 amino acids. Germline values: CDR1 MNHEY, CDR2 SVGAGI. Trimming stripped 5 bases from V and 2 bases from J, with 13 bases between. The CDR3 loop is CASSLDQGTYEQYF. In DNA, the CDR3 is TGTGCCAGCAGTCTCGACCAGGGGACCTACGAGCAGTACTTC.

This clone has just one count. The chain carries TRBV19 and TRBJ2-3, with D maybe TRBD1 (6 bases). This CDR3 is built from 13 residues. Germline CDR1 is LNHDA and CDR2 is SQIVND (reference sequence). Trimming stripped 2 bases from V and 5 bases from J, with 8 bases between. CDR3 in DNA: TGTGCCAGTAGTATAAACAGGGAAGATACGCAGTATTTT. Its translation is CASSINREDTQYF.

This chain links TRBV7-3 with TRBJ1-1; D ambiguous. The germline CDR1 and CDR2 sequences are SGHTA and FQGTGA. V lost 11 bases and J 3 bases, leaving 10 bases between the germline ends. The CDR3 totals 11 residues. CDR3 region: CARDMYTEAFF. CDR3 DNA sequence: TGTGCCCGAGACATGTACACTGAAGCTTTCTTT.

This clone appeared a few times. The chain carries TRBV6-1 and TRBJ2-7; D ambiguous. There are 11 residues in the CDR3. Between the trimmed V and J ends, which lost 3 bases and 3 bases, there was a span of 3 bases. CDR1 is MNHNS, CDR2 SASEGT, per germline. The DNA for the CDR3 is TGTGCCAGCAGTGACTACTACGAGCAGTACTTC. It specifies CASSDYYEQYF.

V gene TRBV7-6 combines with J gene TRBJ2-7; D gene unclear. V was cut by 0 bases and J by 1 base, with 25 bases left in between. The CDR3 totals 20 residues. Germline loops: CDR1 SGHVS, CDR2 FNYEAQ. CDR3: CASSLAPELPSYFSSYEQYF. CDR3 coding DNA: TGTGCCAGCAGCTTAGCCCCTGAACTCCCCTCTTACTTCTCTTCCTACGAGCAGTACTTC.

V usage is TRBV19 and J usage is TRBJ1-1, with D perhaps matching TRBD1 (6 bases). This CDR3 is 14 amino acids long. V lost 3 bases, J lost 4 bases, and 12 bases lay in between. From germline, CDR1 is LNHDA and CDR2 SQIVND (reference sequence). This CDR3 reads CASSIRGGATEAFF. DNA for the CDR3: TGTGCCAGTAGTATTAGGGGGGGGGCCACTGAAGCTTTCTTT.

The J gene is TRBJ2-1, the V gene TRBV9, with D unclear. V was clipped by 0 bases and J by 5 bases, with 3 bases between them. The CDR3 has 12 amino acids. Germline CDR1 is SGDLS and CDR2 is YYNGEE. CDR3: CASSVDNNEQFF. The CDR3 bases are TGTGCCAGCAGCGTAGACAACAATGAGCAGTTCTTC.

For the CDR3, the DNA is TGTGCCAGCTCACCACCTGGACAGGGCAATCAGCCCCAGCATTTT. Its protein product is CASSPPGQGNQPQHF. The chain combines TRBV18 with TRBJ1-5; 7 positions match TRBD1. The germline CDR1 and CDR2 sequences are KGHSH and LQKENI. The CDR3 extends over 15 amino acids. Trimming at V came to 0 bases and at J to 2 bases, leaving 1 base not matched to a gene.

The V call is TRBV4-2, the J call TRBJ2-7, with TRBD2 as a possible D gene (6 bases). This CDR3 comprises 14 residues. The germline gives CDR1 LGHNA, CDR2 YNFKEQ. Trimming stripped 1 base from V and 3 bases from J, with 10 bases between. Here the CDR3 DNA reads TGTGCCAGCAGCCAAGTTCATAGCGGCTACGAGCAGTACTTC. Protein product: CASSQVHSGYEQYF.

This clone was picked up one time. The chain combines TRBV18 with TRBJ2-2; 7 positions agree with TRBD1. CDR1 is KGHSH, CDR2 LQKENI, per germline. This CDR3 has 15 residues. V dropped 4 bases and J dropped 4; count of bases not matched to a gene: 6. CDR3 region: CASSQRAGGTGELFF. The CDR3 DNA follows: TGTGCCAGCTCACAACGGGCAGGGGGCACCGGGGAGCTGTTTTTT.

CDR3 protein: CASSEERLASSTDTQYF. The CDR3 DNA reads TGTGCCAGCAGTGAAGAAAGACTAGCGTCTTCCACAGATACGCAGTATTTT. The chain combines TRBV2 with TRBJ2-3; 8 positions match TRBD2. The germline CDR1 and CDR2 sequences are SNHLY and FYNNEI. The ends lost 1 base at V and 2 bases at J; junction bases unmatched: 8. This CDR3 has 17 residues.

The chain joins TRBV7-9 to TRBJ2-5; the D gene is possibly TRBD1 (6 bases). Germline CDR1 and CDR2: SEHNR and FQNEAQ (reference sequence). Trimming pared 4 bases from V and 3 bases from J, leaving 15 bases between. CDR3 size: 15 residues. CDR3 sequence: CASSSYRDTEETQYF. CDR3 bases: TGTGCCAGCAGCTCTTACCGGGACACTGAAGAGACCCAGTACTTC.